Below, one T cell receptor (beta chain) is given with its context. TCRdb keeps only in-frame clones here, not all; method: immunoSEQ multiplex PCR. The top ten hold under 2% of the sample, which has hundreds of thousands of clones, less than 80% seen once. The CDR3 has 12 residues. CDR1 LNHDA and CDR2 SQIVND come from the germline V gene (reference sequence). Trimming left V 1 base short and J 8 bases short, with 6 bases between. This specimen belongs to a study of shared clonotypes between healthy human individuals. The V and J genes are TRBV19 and TRBJ1-5; no definite D call. The sequence came from a young woman in good health. Sequenced sample: memory CD4+ T cells sorted from blood. Subset here: CD45RA-negative fraction. The CDR3 coding sequence is TGTGCCAGTAGTATAGGTTTAGAGCCCCAGCATTTT. Translating gives CASSIGLEPQHF.